This is a list of T cell receptor beta chains from one sample in a study of T cells in Graves' hyperthyroidism and ophthalmopathy. MiXCR, applied by TCRdb to the multiplex PCR reads, yields one record per CDR3 protein. The sample includes roughly 420,000 distinct CDR3 sequences, about an eighth seen only once; the top ten take less than 6.5%. The source material was blood. The receptor source for this set is a woman between 18 and 30 years old with Graves' hyperthyroidism. Each CDR3 is given with its conserved first and last residue. Fields, in order: D gene, clone size, V gene, J gene, CDR3 protein, CDR3 DNA. D genes are given only for firm matches. Clone size is shown for a subset of rows, as once, few, many or a class of expanded clone.

>-|few|TRBV20-1|TRBJ2-5
CSARAGTQETQYF
TGCAGTGCTAGAGCGGGTACCCAAGAGACCCAGTACTTC
>TRBD2|few|TRBV3-1|TRBJ2-1
CASSPGLAGGLLNEQFF
TGTGCCAGCAGCCCGGGACTAGCGGGAGGGTTGTTGAATGAGCAGTTCTTC
>TRBD2|many|TRBV24-1|TRBJ2-2
CATSAGTSVGTGELFF
TGTGCCACCAGTGCCGGGACTAGCGTTGGCACCGGGGAGCTGTTTTTT
>-|many|TRBV6-1|TRBJ2-1
CASSAWTFSSYNEQFF
TGTGCCAGCAGTGCCTGGACATTTAGCTCCTACAATGAGCAGTTCTTC
>-|many|TRBV18|TRBJ1-5
CASSPQSGGNQPQHF
TGTGCCAGCTCACCACAATCGGGGGGCAATCAGCCCCAGCATTTT
>TRBD2|many|TRBV29-1|TRBJ2-7
CSVRLAGFVYEQYF
TGCAGCGTCCGACTAGCGGGGTTTGTCTACGAGCAGTACTTC
>-|-|TRBV18|TRBJ1-2
CASSPPAGATGYTF
TGTGCAAGCTCACCACCGGCGGGGGCTACTGGCTACACCTTC
>TRBD2|many|TRBV30|TRBJ2-1
CAWTSGPSDEQFF
TGTGCCTGGACTAGCGGGCCCAGTGATGAGCAGTTCTTC
>TRBD2|few|TRBV4-2|TRBJ2-5
CASSPRLARETQYF
TGTGCCAGCAGCCCTAGACTAGCGAGAGAGACCCAGTACTTC
>-|few|TRBV10-1|TRBJ2-3
CASSELTVTDTQYF
TGCGCCAGCAGTGAGCTAACGGTGACAGATACGCAGTATTTT
>-|many|TRBV24-1|TRBJ2-1
CATSDPSGLGNEQFF
TGTGCCACCAGTGACCCATCGGGGCTAGGCAATGAGCAGTTCTTC
>TRBD1|many|TRBV10-3|TRBJ2-7
CAISDRGLSYEQYF
TGTGCCATCAGTGACAGGGGGCTCTCCTACGAGCAGTACTTC
>TRBD2|few|TRBV5-4|TRBJ2-1
CASSLSKLAGASYNEQFF
TGTGCCAGCAGCTTGTCCAAGCTAGCGGGAGCCTCTTACAATGAGCAGTTCTTC
>TRBD1|many|TRBV20-1|TRBJ1-1
CSASDRGNTEAFF
TGCAGTGCTTCCGACAGGGGGAACACTGAAGCTTTCTTT
>-|many|TRBV6-1|TRBJ2-1
CASSRGSSKLNEQFF
TGTGCCAGCAGTCGCGGATCTTCGAAATTAAATGAGCAGTTCTTC
>TRBD1|many|TRBV6-5|TRBJ2-7
CASSYLAGVGQGTTYEQYF
TGTGCCAGCAGTTACCTCGCGGGGGTCGGACAGGGGACAACCTACGAGCAGTACTTC
>-|many|TRBV27|TRBJ2-1
CASGGGRNEQFF
TGTGCCTCGGGAGGGGGCCGGAATGAGCAGTTCTTC
>TRBD2|few|TRBV29-1|TRBJ2-1
CSVETIRGGYNEQFF
TGCAGCGTTGAAACCATACGGGGGGGCTACAATGAGCAGTTCTTC
>-|-|TRBV6-4|TRBJ1-1
CASSVLLFSGEQSEAFF
TGTGCCAGCAGTGTATTATTGTTCTCGGGGGAACAATCTGAAGCTTTCTTT
>-|many|TRBV7-9|TRBJ2-7
CASSPISSTRWAYEQYF
TGTGCCAGCAGCCCCATCTCTAGCACCCGGTGGGCCTACGAGCAGTACTTC
>-|many|TRBV20-1|TRBJ2-1
CSASGSANEQFF
TGCAGTGCTAGCGGATCTGCGAATGAGCAGTTCTTC
>-|few|TRBV5-1|TRBJ1-4
CASSQGTREKLFF
TGCGCCAGCAGCCAGGGAACGCGGGAAAAACTGTTTTTT
>TRBD1|many|TRBV2|TRBJ1-1
CASRVGDRGPNTEAFF
TGTGCCAGCCGAGTAGGGGACAGGGGGCCGAACACTGAAGCTTTCTTT
>TRBD1|many|TRBV28|TRBJ2-7
CASTRQGQHYEQYF
TGTGCCAGCACAAGACAGGGCCAGCACTACGAGCAGTACTTC
>-|many|TRBV9|TRBJ2-1
CASSVDQGPSFHNEQFF
TGTGCCAGCAGCGTAGATCAGGGCCCTTCATTTCACAATGAGCAGTTCTTC
>-|many|TRBV20-1|TRBJ1-3
CSGARGSGNTIYF
TGCAGCGGAGCGAGGGGGTCTGGAAACACCATATATTTT
>TRBD2|many|TRBV5-1|TRBJ2-1
CASSSRGSGSLNEQFF
TGCGCCAGCAGCTCCCGGGGTAGCGGGAGTCTGAATGAGCAGTTCTTC
>-|-|TRBV5-8|TRBJ1-6
CASGEISNSPLHF
TGTGCCAGCGGGGAAATTAGCAATTCACCCCTCCACTTT
>-|-|TRBV12-5|TRBJ2-3
CASGLQVAASTDTQYF
TGTGCTAGTGGTTTGCAGGTAGCGGCTAGCACAGATACGCAGTATTTT
>-|many|TRBV6-1|TRBJ2-5
CASRPRRAHETQYF
TGTGCCAGCAGGCCCCGGAGGGCTCACGAGACCCAGTACTTC
>TRBD1|many|TRBV12-3/TRBV12-4|TRBJ2-7
CASSFVQGQVVYEQYF
TGTGCCAGCAGTTTTGTCCAGGGACAGGTTGTTTACGAGCAGTACTTC
>TRBD1|many|TRBV2|TRBJ2-1
CASSDRDRVYNEQFF
TGTGCCAGCAGTGACCGCGACAGGGTCTACAATGAGCAGTTCTTC
>TRBD2|many|TRBV12-3/TRBV12-4|TRBJ2-1
CASSKLAGRGHNEQFF
TGTGCCAGCAGTAAACTAGCGGGTAGGGGACACAATGAGCAGTTCTTC
>-|few|TRBV14|TRBJ1-2
CASSRVEDYGYTF
TGTGCCAGCAGCCGAGTTGAGGACTATGGCTACACCTTC
>-|few|TRBV6-5|TRBJ2-4
CASSYEKNIQYF
TGTGCCAGCAGTTACGAGAAAAACATTCAGTACTTC
>TRBD2|many|TRBV20-1|TRBJ2-7
CSARASGKVEQYF
TGCAGTGCTAGAGCTAGCGGGAAGGTGGAGCAGTACTTC
>-|many|TRBV19|TRBJ2-7
CASSVKTDGNYEQYF
TGTGCCAGTAGTGTAAAGACGGATGGGAACTACGAGCAGTACTTC
>-|-|TRBV7-9|TRBJ2-3
CASSPSDRTDTQYF
TGTGCCAGCAGCCCAAGCGATCGCACAGATACGCAGTATTTT
>-|many|TRBV7-2|TRBJ1-1
CASSSDQGTEAFF
TGTGCCAGCAGCTCCGACCAGGGGACTGAAGCTTTCTTT
>TRBD1|many|TRBV5-6|TRBJ1-1
CASSPGGINTEAFF
TGTGCCAGCAGCCCAGGGGGGATTAACACTGAAGCTTTCTTT
>TRBD2|-|TRBV10-3|TRBJ2-5
CAISAEWGGPQETQYF
TGTGCCATCAGTGCCGAGTGGGGGGGACCCCAAGAGACCCAGTACTTC
>-|many|TRBV11-2|TRBJ2-3
CASSLGPGRSTDTQYF
TGTGCCAGCAGCTTAGGTCCAGGACGATCCACAGATACGCAGTATTTT
>TRBD1|-|TRBV9|TRBJ2-5
CASSATGTGGPHQETQYF
TGTGCCAGCAGCGCCACCGGGACAGGGGGCCCTCACCAAGAGACCCAGTACTTC
>-|-|TRBV24-1|TRBJ2-3
CATSGAAWGPLSTDTQYF
TGTGCCACCAGTGGGGCGGCGTGGGGCCCCCTTAGCACAGATACGCAGTATTTT
>-|-|TRBV25-1|TRBJ2-2
CASSEVGMTGELFF
TGTGCCAGCAGTGAGGTCGGAATGACCGGGGAGCTGTTTTTT
>-|-|TRBV19|TRBJ2-2
CASSRDKYAGELFF
TGTGCCAGTAGTAGGGACAAATACGCCGGGGAGCTGTTTTTT
>-|many|TRBV28|TRBJ2-1
CASWSNYEQFF
TGTGCCAGCTGGTCCAATTATGAGCAGTTCTTC
>TRBD2|few|TRBV15|TRBJ2-3
CATSSAGTTLNQYF
TGTGCCACCAGCAGCGCAGGGACTACGCTAAATCAGTATTTT
>-|once|TRBV5-4|TRBJ1-1
CASSQRLQGNTEAFF
TGTGCCAGCAGCCAACGACTCCAGGGGAACACTGAAGCTTTCTTT
>-|many|TRBV27|TRBJ1-5
CASSLGHWQPQHF
TGTGCCAGCAGCCTGGGACATTGGCAGCCCCAGCATTTT
>-|many|TRBV5-1|TRBJ2-7
CASSARDGTYEQYF
TGCGCCAGCAGTGCCCGGGACGGAACATACGAGCAGTACTTC
>TRBD1|-|TRBV30|TRBJ2-7
CAWSTDRGQREYF
TGTGCCTGGAGCACGGACAGGGGTCAAAGAGAGTACTTC
>TRBD1|-|TRBV7-2|TRBJ1-5
CASSLGMGDRGNQPQHF
TGTGCCAGCAGCTTAGGGATGGGGGACAGAGGGAATCAGCCCCAGCATTTT